The clone carrying this T cell receptor beta chain was seen a handful of times. This sample stems from a study of cytomegalovirus exposure and HLA in healthy donors. Primers for the PCR totalled 60 Vbeta and 13 Jbeta. The method was immunoSEQ multiplex PCR; TCRdb's version includes in-frame clones alone and lacks a portion of them. The sample contains 150,000 to 200,000 clones, roughly 80% of which appear only once. V shed 8 bases and J shed 10 bases, with 17 bases lying between them. The CDR3 is 12 residues long. CDR1 and CDR2 (germline): MRHNA, SNTAGT. The source is a male donor in good health and CMV-seronegative. Sequenced material: PBMCs. The chain carries TRBV6-4 and TRBJ1-1, with TRBD1 as a possible D gene (5 bases). DNA for the CDR3: TGTGCCAGCGAGGTGGGCAACAGGATAGCTTTCTTT. It encodes CASEVGNRIAFF.